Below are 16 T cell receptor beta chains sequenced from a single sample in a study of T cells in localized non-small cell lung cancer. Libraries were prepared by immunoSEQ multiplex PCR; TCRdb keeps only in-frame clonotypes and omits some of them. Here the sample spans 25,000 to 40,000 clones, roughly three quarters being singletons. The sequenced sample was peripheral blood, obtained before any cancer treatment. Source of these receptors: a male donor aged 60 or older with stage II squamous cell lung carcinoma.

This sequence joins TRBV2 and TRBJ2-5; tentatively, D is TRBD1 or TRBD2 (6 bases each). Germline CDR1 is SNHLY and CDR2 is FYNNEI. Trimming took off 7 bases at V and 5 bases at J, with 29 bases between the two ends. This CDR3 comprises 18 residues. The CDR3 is CASTRRTGRGVSSETQYF. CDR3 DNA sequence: TGTGCCAGCACTAGAAGAACAGGGCGGGGTGTGTCGTCGGAGACCCAGTACTTC.

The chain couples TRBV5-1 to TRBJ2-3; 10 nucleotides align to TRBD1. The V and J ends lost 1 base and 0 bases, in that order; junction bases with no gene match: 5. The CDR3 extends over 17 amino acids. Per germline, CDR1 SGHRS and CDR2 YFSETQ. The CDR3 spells CASSLSGTGASTDTQYF. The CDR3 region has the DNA TGCGCCAGCAGCTTGTCGGGGACAGGGGCTAGCACAGATACGCAGTATTTT.

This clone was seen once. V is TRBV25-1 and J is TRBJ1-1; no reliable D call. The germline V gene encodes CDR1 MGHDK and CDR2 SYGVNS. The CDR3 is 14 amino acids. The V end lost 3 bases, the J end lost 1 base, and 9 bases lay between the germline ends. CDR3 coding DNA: TGTGCCAGCAGTGACCTGAACAGGAACACTGAAGCTTTCTTT. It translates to CASSDLNRNTEAFF.

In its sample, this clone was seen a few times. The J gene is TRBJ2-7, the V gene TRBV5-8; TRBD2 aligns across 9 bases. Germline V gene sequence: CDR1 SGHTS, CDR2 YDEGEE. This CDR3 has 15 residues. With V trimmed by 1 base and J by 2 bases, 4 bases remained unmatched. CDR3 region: CASSLPSGDTYEQYF. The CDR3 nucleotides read TGTGCCAGCAGCTTGCCTAGCGGGGACACCTACGAGCAGTACTTC.

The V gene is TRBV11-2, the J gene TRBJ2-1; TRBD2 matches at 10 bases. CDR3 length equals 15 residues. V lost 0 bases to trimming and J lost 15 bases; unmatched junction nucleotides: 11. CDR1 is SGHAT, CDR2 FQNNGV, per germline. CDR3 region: CASSLDPSGRASRFF. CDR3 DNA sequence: TGTGCCAGCAGCTTAGACCCCAGCGGGAGGGCCAGTCGGTTCTTC. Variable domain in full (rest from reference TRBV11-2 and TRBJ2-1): EAGVAQSPRYKIIEKRQSVAFWCNPISGHATLYWYQQILGQGPKLLIQFQNNGVVDDSQLPKDRFSAERLKGVDSTLKIQPAKLEDSAVYLCASSLDPSGRASRFFGPGTRLTVL.

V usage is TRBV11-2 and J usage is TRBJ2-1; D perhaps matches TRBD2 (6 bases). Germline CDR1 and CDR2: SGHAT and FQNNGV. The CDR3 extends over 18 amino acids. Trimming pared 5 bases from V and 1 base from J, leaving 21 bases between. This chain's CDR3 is CASSARRLASASYNEQFF. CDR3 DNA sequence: TGTGCCAGCAGCGCTAGGCGTCTAGCGTCAGCATCCTACAATGAGCAGTTCTTC.

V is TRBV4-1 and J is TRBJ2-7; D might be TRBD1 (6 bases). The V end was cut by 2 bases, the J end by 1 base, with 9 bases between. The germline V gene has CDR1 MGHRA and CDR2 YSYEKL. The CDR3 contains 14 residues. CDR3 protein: CASSQRQDSYEQYF. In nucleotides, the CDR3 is TGCGCCAGCAGCCAACGACAGGATTCCTACGAGCAGTACTTC.

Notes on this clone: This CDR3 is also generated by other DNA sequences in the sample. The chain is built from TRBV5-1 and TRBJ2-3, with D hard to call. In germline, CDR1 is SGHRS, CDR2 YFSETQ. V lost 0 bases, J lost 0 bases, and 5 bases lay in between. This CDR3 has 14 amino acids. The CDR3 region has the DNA TGCGCCAGCAGCTTGGCTGTAAGCACAGATACGCAGTATTTT. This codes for CASSLAVSTDTQYF.

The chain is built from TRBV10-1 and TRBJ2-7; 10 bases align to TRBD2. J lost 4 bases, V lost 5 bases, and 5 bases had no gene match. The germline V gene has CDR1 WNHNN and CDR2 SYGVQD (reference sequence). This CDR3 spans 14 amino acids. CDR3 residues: CASSPTSGSYEQYF. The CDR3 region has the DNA TGCGCCAGCAGTCCGACTAGCGGGTCGTACGAGCAGTACTTC.

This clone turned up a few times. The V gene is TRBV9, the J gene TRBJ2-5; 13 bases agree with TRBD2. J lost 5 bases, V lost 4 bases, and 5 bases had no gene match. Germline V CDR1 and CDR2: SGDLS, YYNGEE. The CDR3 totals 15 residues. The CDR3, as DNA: TGTGCCAGCAGCCCGGGACTAGCGGGGACGGAGACCCAGTACTTC. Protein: CASSPGLAGTETQYF.

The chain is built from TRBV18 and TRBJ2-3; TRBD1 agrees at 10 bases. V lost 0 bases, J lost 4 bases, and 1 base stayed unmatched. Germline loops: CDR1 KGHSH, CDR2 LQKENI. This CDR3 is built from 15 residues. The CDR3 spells CASSPPGQGSDTQYF. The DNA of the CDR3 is TGTGCCAGCTCACCACCGGGACAGGGGTCAGATACGCAGTATTTT.

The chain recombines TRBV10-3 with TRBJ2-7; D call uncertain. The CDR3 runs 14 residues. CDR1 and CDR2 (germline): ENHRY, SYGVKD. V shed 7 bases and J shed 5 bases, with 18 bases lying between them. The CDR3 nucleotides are TGTGCCATCATGGATCCAAAGAGGTTCGACGAGCAGTACTTC. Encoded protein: CAIMDPKRFDEQYF.

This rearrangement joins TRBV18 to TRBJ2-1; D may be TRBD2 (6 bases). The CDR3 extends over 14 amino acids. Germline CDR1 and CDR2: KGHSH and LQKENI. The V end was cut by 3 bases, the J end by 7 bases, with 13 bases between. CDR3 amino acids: CASSPPLAGNEQFF. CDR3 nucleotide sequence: TGTGCCAGCTCACCCCCCCTCGCGGGAAATGAGCAGTTCTTC.

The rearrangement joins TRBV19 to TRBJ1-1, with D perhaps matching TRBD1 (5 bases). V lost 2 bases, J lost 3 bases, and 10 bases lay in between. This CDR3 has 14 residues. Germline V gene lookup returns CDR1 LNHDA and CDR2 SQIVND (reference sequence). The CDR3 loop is CASSIQGGYTEAFF. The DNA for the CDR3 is TGTGCCAGTAGTATACAGGGCGGGTACACTGAAGCTTTCTTT.

The chain's CDR3 is CASSEREGKNIQYF. The CDR3 DNA reads as TGTGCCAGCAGTGAACGGGAGGGGAAAAACATTCAGTACTTC. The chain uses TRBV6-1 and TRBJ2-4; 8 nucleotides line up with TRBD2. The CDR3 length is 14 residues. The V gene end was trimmed by 2 bases and the J gene end by 4 bases; junction bases not matched to a gene: 1. Germline CDR1 and CDR2: MNHNS and SASEGT.

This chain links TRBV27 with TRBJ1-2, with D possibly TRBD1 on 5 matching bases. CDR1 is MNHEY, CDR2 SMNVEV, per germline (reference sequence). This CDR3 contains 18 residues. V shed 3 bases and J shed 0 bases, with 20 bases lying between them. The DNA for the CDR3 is TGTGCCAGCAGTTTCTCCGCTGGGAGGGGAGGATCTAACTATGGCTACACCTTC. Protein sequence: CASSFSAGRGGSNYGYTF.